These 12 T cell receptor beta chains share one sample of origin, sequenced in a study of CD8+ T cells in alopecia areata. Sample treatment: oral pan-JAK inhibitor, 5-10 mg twice daily. The authors extracted RNA and reverse transcribed it into cDNA as the sequencing template. The table came from immunoSEQ multiplex PCR; TCRdb's copy has only in-frame clones and leaves some out. The sample includes 110,000 or so clones, roughly 50% seen only once; the top ten take just under 30%. The material was CD8+ T cells sorted from blood, obtained at week 4, from a patient treated with tofacitinib. The receptor set was obtained from a human donor with alopecia areata.

DNA of the CDR3: TGTGCCTGGACTAGCGGGGTAGGCCAGGATGAGCAGTTCTTC. This gives the protein CAWTSGVGQDEQFF. This chain connects TRBV30 to TRBJ2-1; 9 bases agree with TRBD2. Germline CDR1 reads GTSNPN; CDR2 reads SVGIG (reference sequence). There are 14 residues in the CDR3. The J segment lost 8 bases and the V segment lost 4 bases, leaving 9 bases of the junction unmatched. Combining the CDR3 with reference TRBV30 and TRBJ2-1 gives the whole variable domain SQTIHQWPATLVQPVGSPLSLECTVEGTSNPNLYWYRQAAGRGLQLLFYSVGIGQISSEVPQNLSASRPQDRQFILSSKKLLLSDSGFYLCAWTSGVGQDEQFFGPGTRLTVL.

This chain uses TRBV15 with TRBJ2-1, with 10 positions matching TRBD2. V shed 0 bases, J shed 10 bases, and the junction held 9 bases outside the gene matches. From germline, CDR1 is LNHNV and CDR2 YYDKDF (reference sequence). There are 16 residues in the CDR3. CDR3 amino acids: CATSRDRSGGAHEQFF. In DNA form, the CDR3 reads TGTGCCACCAGCAGAGATCGGAGCGGGGGGGCCCACGAGCAGTTCTTC.

This chain joins TRBV23-1 and TRBJ1-2, with a weak D call TRBD1 (6 bases). TRBV23-1 is an open reading frame, and its role is uncertain. V lost 0 bases to trimming and J lost 6 bases, with 14 bases between them. This CDR3 contains 15 residues. The CDR3 reads CASSQSCRGLDGYTF. The CDR3 DNA is TGCGCCAGCAGTCAATCCTGCCGGGGGCTTGATGGCTACACCTTC.

The chain is built from TRBV27 and TRBJ1-2, with D possibly being TRBD1 (6 bases). Germline V gene sequence: CDR1 MNHEY, CDR2 SMNVEV (reference sequence). Trimming pared 6 bases from V and 2 bases from J, leaving 10 bases between. The CDR3 runs to 13 residues. CDR3 residues: CASRYTGNYGYTF. For the CDR3, the DNA is TGTGCCAGCAGATATACAGGGAACTATGGCTACACCTTC.

This clone was detected a few times. The rearrangement joins TRBV9 to TRBJ2-3; D is unclear. CDR3 length: 12 amino acids. Germline V gene data show CDR1 as SGDLS and CDR2 as YYNGEE. Trimming shortened V by 1 base and J by 6 bases, and 6 bases separated the two germline ends. The CDR3 reads CASSVSKDTQYF. The CDR3 coding sequence is TGTGCCAGCAGCGTATCGAAGGATACGCAGTATTTT.

This clone was seen only a few times. The chain recombines TRBV19 with TRBJ2-7; the D is unclear. CDR1 is LNHDA and CDR2 is SQIVND in the germline V gene (reference sequence). This CDR3 has 16 amino acids. Trimming pared 2 bases from V and 2 bases from J, leaving 16 bases between. The chain's CDR3 is CASSITLRTDTYEQYF. The CDR3 DNA reads TGTGCCAGTAGTATAACGTTACGAACGGATACCTACGAGCAGTACTTC.

This clone came up a few times. The chain uses TRBV2 and TRBJ1-2; D gene unclear. CDR1 and CDR2 from the germline V gene are SNHLY and FYNNEI. The V end lost 5 bases, the J end lost 7 bases, and 17 bases lay between the germline ends. This CDR3 spans 14 amino acids. The CDR3 DNA reads as TGTGCCAGCAGTCCTCCCCCCGGGCCAGGTGGCTACACCTTC. Protein product: CASSPPPGPGGYTF.

This chain joins TRBV4-1 and TRBJ2-1; D gene ambiguous. The V end was cut by 1 base, the J end by 7 bases, with 17 bases between. The CDR3 spans 16 residues. Germline values: CDR1 MGHRA, CDR2 YSYEKL. CDR3 sequence reads: CASSQGDGPTGNEQFF. The CDR3 nucleotides are TGCGCCAGCAGCCAAGGAGACGGCCCTACCGGAAATGAGCAGTTCTTC.

The rearrangement uses TRBV7-9 and TRBJ2-3; no clear D gene. Trimming shortened V by 2 bases and J by 2 bases, and 2 bases separated the two germline ends. This CDR3 has 12 amino acids. CDR1 SEHNR and CDR2 FQNEAQ come from the germline V gene (reference sequence). The CDR3 DNA sequence: TGTGCCAGCAGCTTATCCACAGATACGCAGTATTTT. This translates into CASSLSTDTQYF.

The V call is TRBV19, the J call TRBJ2-1; D call uncertain. This CDR3 has 13 amino acids. Per the germline V gene, CDR1 is LNHDA and CDR2 is SQIVND (reference sequence). CDR3 protein: CASRAPGSDEQFF. As DNA, the CDR3 is TGTGCTTCCCGGGCCCCGGGTTCGGATGAGCAGTTCTTC.

V and J are TRBV29-1 and TRBJ2-3; D not certain. Looked up from germline, CDR1 is SQVTM and CDR2 is ANQGSEA. CDR3 length equals 13 residues. V lost 4 bases to trimming and J lost 0 bases, with 8 bases between them. CDR3 residues: CSVGGSSTDTQYF. The CDR3 DNA follows: TGCAGCGTTGGAGGATCTAGCACAGATACGCAGTATTTT.

The genes are TRBV29-1 and TRBJ2-7, with 12 bases fitting TRBD1. This CDR3 contains 14 residues. With 5 bases clipped from V and 3 bases from J, the junction kept 5 bases outside the gene matches. In germline, CDR1 is SQVTM, CDR2 ANQGSEA. CDR3 bases: TGCAGCGTTCTAGGGACAGGGGGCTTCTACGAGCAGTACTTC. Its protein is CSVLGTGGFYEQYF.